This T cell receptor (beta chain) stems from a study of tumor and adjacent non-tumor tissue in lung cancer. At the level of the study: Patients comprised over 9 adenocarcinoma, 2 squamous cell carcinoma and 1 small cell lung cancer. Samples averaged approximately 4.2 million productive TCRbeta reads each.

CDR3 size: 11 residues. Germline CDR1 and CDR2: SQVTM and ANQGSEA. The germline V and J ends were trimmed by 4 bases and 7 bases, with 11 bases remaining between them. A modified ARM-PCR protocol with three rounds of nested PCR amplified TCRbeta. TCRdb re-called the multiplex PCR reads with MiXCR, one entry per CDR3 protein. The sample contains about 77,000 distinct CDR3 sequences, over 60% of which appear only once. This sample's RNA came from whole unsorted tissue. More than 3 cm separated this lung sample from the edge of the tumor. The TCR was taken from a man between 70 and 80 years old with non-small cell lung cancer. The gene calls are TRBV29-1 and TRBJ2-7; D is unresolved. Sequenced input: distant non-tumor lung tissue. The CDR3 here is CSVGLCEEQYF. CDR3 DNA: TGCAGCGTTGGGTTATGTGAAGAGCAGTACTTC.